Each of the 17 T cell receptor beta chains below was sequenced from the same sample in a study of blood T cell repertoires in COVID-19. Sequencing was performed with immunoSEQ multiplex PCR; in TCRdb, only in-frame clones are kept and a portion is missing. The sample has roughly 400,000 clones, about 90% seen once. Source material: PBMCs or T cells enriched from blood (not recorded which). These receptors all stem from a man younger than 30 who had recovered from COVID-19.

This clone was detected once. J is TRBJ2-1 and V is TRBV7-3; weak D call: TRBD2 (6 bases). V was shortened by 4 bases and J by 8 bases, with 18 bases between the two germline ends. Germline V lookup: CDR1 SGHTA, CDR2 FQGTGA. This CDR3 has 15 residues. Here the CDR3 reads CASSSSGPPTDEQFF. In DNA, the CDR3 is TGTGCCAGCAGCTCGAGCGGGCCCCCTACCGATGAGCAGTTCTTC. The entire variable domain, with the rest obtained from reference TRBV7-3 and TRBJ2-1, is as follows: GAGVSQTPSNKVTEKGKYVELRCDPISGHTALYWYRQSLGQGPEFLIYFQGTGAADDSGLPNDRFFAVRPEGSVSTLKIQRTERGDSAVYLCASSSSGPPTDEQFFGPGTRLTVL.

The genes are TRBV2 and TRBJ2-5; 8 positions agree with TRBD2. The germline CDR1 and CDR2 sequences are SNHLY and FYNNEI. The CDR3 runs to 14 residues. With 3 bases clipped from V and 5 bases from J, the junction kept 5 bases outside the gene matches. CDR3 sequence: CASSDRAGVETQYF. CDR3 bases: TGTGCCAGCAGTGATAGAGCGGGAGTGGAGACCCAGTACTTC.

The chain combines TRBV11-2 with TRBJ1-2, with 11 bases lining up with TRBD1. The trim removed 4 bases at V and 6 bases at J, leaving 10 bases unmatched. The CDR3 contains 16 residues. The germline V gene has CDR1 SGHAT and CDR2 FQNNGV. CDR3 loop: CASSSVPGQGVHGYTF. In DNA, the CDR3 is TGTGCCAGCAGCTCGGTCCCGGGACAGGGGGTCCATGGCTACACCTTC.

The V gene is TRBV6-5, the J gene TRBJ1-1, with a possible D match to TRBD1 (5 bases). The CDR3 is 11 amino acids. Germline V gene data show CDR1 as MNHEY and CDR2 as SVGAGI. Trimming left V 5 bases short and J 12 bases short, with 13 bases between. The DNA of the CDR3 is TGTGCCAGCAGTCAGGGAAGTAGGTCTTTCTTT. This sequence encodes CASSQGSRSFF.

This sequence joins TRBV27 and TRBJ2-1; TRBD1 matches at 8 bases. The CDR3 covers 13 residues. V gave up 6 bases and J gave up 8 bases; unmatched junction bases: 6. Germline loops: CDR1 MNHEY, CDR2 SMNVEV (reference sequence). CDR3 sequence (DNA): TGTGCCAGCAGCTTGACAGGGGTGGATGAGCAGTTCTTC. Translation gives CASSLTGVDEQFF.

V gene TRBV7-9 combines with J gene TRBJ1-2; tentatively, D is TRBD1 (6 bases). V was shortened by 1 base and J by 4 bases, with 13 bases between the two germline ends. Germline V CDR1 and CDR2: SEHNR, FQNEAQ (reference sequence). The CDR3 covers 15 residues. The CDR3 nucleotides read TGTGCCAGCAGCTTAGACAAGACAGGACCCTATGGCTACACCTTC. Protein product: CASSLDKTGPYGYTF.

The J gene is TRBJ2-5, the V gene TRBV9, with D perhaps matching TRBD2 (7 bases). The CDR3 contains 14 residues. From germline, CDR1 is SGDLS and CDR2 YYNGEE. Trimming took off 4 bases at V and 5 bases at J, with 15 bases between the two ends. CDR3 in amino acids: CASSLAGAGETQYF. CDR3 nucleotide sequence: TGTGCCAGCAGCTTGGCGGGGGCCGGGGAGACCCAGTACTTC.

CDR3 sequence reads: CASSSRDSTEQYF. The CDR3 DNA is TGTGCCAGCAGTTCTCGGGACAGCACCGAGCAGTACTTC. This sequence joins TRBV27 and TRBJ2-7, with 7 nucleotides matching TRBD1. CDR1 and CDR2 from the germline V gene are MNHEY and SMNVEV (reference sequence). The trim removed 4 bases at V and 6 bases at J, leaving 6 bases unmatched. The CDR3 is made up of 13 amino acids.

J is TRBJ2-5 and V is TRBV2, with D possibly matching TRBD1 (6 bases). The CDR3 has 14 amino acids. From germline, CDR1 is SNHLY and CDR2 FYNNEI. Trimming removed 1 base at V and 5 bases at J, with 11 bases between. The CDR3 DNA is TGTGCCAGCAGTGAAGGAACAGGGTCTGAGACCCAGTACTTC. Protein: CASSEGTGSETQYF.

In this sample, this clone turned up a few times. The identical CDR3 is also encoded by other nucleotide sequences in the sample. The V call is TRBV7-9, the J call TRBJ1-5; a weak D match, TRBD1 (6 bases). Trimming removed 2 bases at V and 5 bases at J, with 7 bases between. This CDR3 is 13 amino acids long. Per germline, CDR1 SEHNR and CDR2 FQNEAQ (reference sequence). The CDR3 sequence is CASSLSGDQPQHF. CDR3 in DNA: TGTGCCAGCAGCTTATCAGGGGATCAGCCCCAGCATTTT.

The chain uses TRBV7-9 and TRBJ2-5; tentatively, D is TRBD1 (5 bases). From germline, CDR1 is SEHNR and CDR2 FQNEAQ (reference sequence). The CDR3 is 14 amino acids. The V end was cut by 4 bases, the J end by 4 bases, with 13 bases between. CDR3 nucleotides: TGTGCCAGCAGCTCTATGGGGCATCGAGAGACCCAGTACTTC. Amino acids: CASSSMGHRETQYF.

This clone was observed a single time. The J gene is TRBJ1-4, the V gene TRBV4-1; D is perhaps TRBD1 (5 bases). CDR3 length equals 15 residues. Germline lookup yields CDR1 MGHRA and CDR2 YSYEKL. Deletions cut 4 bases from V and 4 bases from J, with 13 bases between. The CDR3 loop reads CASSLWGRSNEKLFF. As DNA, the CDR3 is TGCGCCAGCAGCCTCTGGGGCAGGAGTAATGAAAAACTGTTTTTT.

This clone was seen a handful of times. Other DNA variants within this sample encode the same CDR3. V usage is TRBV2 and J usage is TRBJ1-2; the match to TRBD1 covers 11 bases. Germline CDR1 is SNHLY and CDR2 is FYNNEI. The length of the CDR3 is 15 residues. Germline trimming cut 7 bases from V and 2 bases from J; bases unmatched to any gene: 6. CDR3 sequence (DNA): TGTGCCAGCAAGGACAGGGGGCCGCCAAACTATGGCTACACCTTC. Its translation is CASKDRGPPNYGYTF.

This clone appeared once. This chain joins TRBV14 and TRBJ1-6, with 9 bases identical to TRBD1. V shed 0 bases and J 7 bases; nucleotides not matched to a gene: 22. This CDR3 is 22 amino acids long. Germline values: CDR1 SGHDN, CDR2 FVKESK. The CDR3 sequence: CASSQDTIWTGVMELLNSPLHF. CDR3 DNA sequence: TGTGCCAGCAGCCAAGATACAATCTGGACAGGGGTTATGGAATTACTAAATTCACCCCTCCACTTT.

The J gene is TRBJ1-1, the V gene TRBV9, with 7 nucleotides matching TRBD1. This CDR3 has 17 amino acids. The germline CDR1 and CDR2 sequences are SGDLS and YYNGEE. The trim removed 4 bases at V and 0 bases at J, leaving 12 bases unmatched. The CDR3 nucleotides are TGTGCCAGCAGCCTCCGAGCAGGGGGAGAACTGAACACTGAAGCTTTCTTT. This translates into CASSLRAGGELNTEAFF.

This clone showed up just once. The V gene is TRBV15, the J gene TRBJ1-2; TRBD1 might be the D (5 bases). The V gene lost 0 bases and the J gene lost 3 bases, with 11 bases spanning the gap. CDR3 length: 15 residues. Germline CDR1 LNHNV, CDR2 YYDKDF (reference sequence). CDR3 nucleotides: TGTGCCACCAGCAGAGATGGCGGGACTTACTATGGCTACACCTTC. Its protein product is CATSRDGGTYYGYTF.

The rearrangement joins TRBV28 to TRBJ1-4; D ambiguous. The CDR3 has 14 residues. V was shortened by 4 bases and J by 7 bases, with 13 bases between the two germline ends. Germline lookup yields CDR1 MDHEN and CDR2 SYDVKM. The CDR3 protein is CASSSGGWGEKLFF. CDR3 nucleotides: TGTGCCAGCAGTTCAGGAGGGTGGGGTGAAAAACTGTTTTTT.